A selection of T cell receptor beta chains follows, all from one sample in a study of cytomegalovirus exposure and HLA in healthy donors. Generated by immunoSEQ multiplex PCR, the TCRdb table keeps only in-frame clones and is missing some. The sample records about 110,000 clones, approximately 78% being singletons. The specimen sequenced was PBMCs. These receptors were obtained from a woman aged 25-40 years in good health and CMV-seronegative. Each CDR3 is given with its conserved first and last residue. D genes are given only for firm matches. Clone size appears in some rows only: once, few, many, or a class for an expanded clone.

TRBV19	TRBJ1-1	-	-	CASSTDNTGTEAFF	TGTGCCAGTAGTACTGATAATACAGGGACTGAAGCTTTCTTT
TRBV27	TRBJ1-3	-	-	CASRPLGFGNTIYF	TGTGCTAGCAGGCCCCTGGGCTTTGGAAACACCATATATTTT
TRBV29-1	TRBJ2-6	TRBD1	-	CSAIRQGRSGANVLTF	TGCAGCGCAATACGACAGGGAAGGTCTGGGGCCAACGTCCTGACTTTC
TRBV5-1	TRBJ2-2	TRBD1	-	CASSLGHRGDTGELFF	TGCGCCAGCAGCCTAGGACACAGGGGGGACACCGGGGAGCTGTTTTTT
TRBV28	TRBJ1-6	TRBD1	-	CASSTDRGRILYNSPLHF	TGTGCCAGCAGCACGGACAGGGGGCGAATCCTTTATAATTCACCCCTCCACTTT
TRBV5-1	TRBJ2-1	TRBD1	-	CASTPGGQGSNEQFF	TGCGCCAGCACCCCAGGTGGACAGGGGTCCAATGAGCAGTTCTTC
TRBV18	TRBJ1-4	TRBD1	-	CASSPQGAYGNEKLFF	TGTGCCAGCTCACCACAGGGGGCGTATGGTAATGAAAAACTGTTTTTT
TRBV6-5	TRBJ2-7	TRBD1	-	CASSPPGQGAYEQYF	TGTGCCAGCAGCCCTCCGGGACAGGGGGCCTACGAGCAGTACTTC
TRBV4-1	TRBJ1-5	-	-	CASSQGGGNSNQPQHF	TGCGCCAGCAGCCAAGGTGGCGGAAATAGCAATCAGCCCCAGCATTTT
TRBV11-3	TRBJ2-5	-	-	CASSLDGQETQYF	TGTGCCAGCAGTTTAGACGGCCAAGAGACCCAGTACTTC
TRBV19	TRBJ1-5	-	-	CASGDNSNQPQHF	TGTGCCAGTGGGGACAATAGCAATCAGCCCCAGCATTTT
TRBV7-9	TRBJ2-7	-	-	CASGTVPSYEQYF	TGTGCCAGCGGAACAGTCCCCTCCTACGAGCAGTACTTC
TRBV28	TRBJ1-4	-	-	CASGGVREKLFF	TGTGCCAGCGGGGGGGTCCGGGAAAAACTGTTTTTT
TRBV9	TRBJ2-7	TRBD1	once	CASSVTGDAYEQYF	TGTGCCAGCAGCGTGACAGGGGACGCCTACGAGCAGTACTTC
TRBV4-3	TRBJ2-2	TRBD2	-	CASSQETSGGAVGELFF	TGCGCCAGCAGCCAGGAGACTAGCGGGGGGGCCGTCGGGGAGCTGTTTTTT
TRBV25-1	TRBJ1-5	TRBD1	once	CASSVTGSNQPQHF	TGTGCCAGCAGTGTGACAGGGTCTAATCAGCCCCAGCATTTT
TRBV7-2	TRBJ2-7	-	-	CASSVQQGLQYF	TGTGCCAGCAGCGTACAACAGGGCCTACAGTACTTC
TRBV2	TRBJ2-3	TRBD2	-	CASTGLAGVTDTQYF	TGTGCCAGCACCGGACTAGCGGGAGTCACAGATACGCAGTATTTT
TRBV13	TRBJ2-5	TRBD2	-	CASSLYRRTSGRTRAETQYF	TGTGCCAGCAGCCTATACCGCCGGACTAGCGGGAGGACCCGGGCCGAGACCCAGTACTTC
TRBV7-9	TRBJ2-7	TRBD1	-	CASSPQGPSYEQYF	TGTGCCAGCAGCCCACAGGGGCCCTCCTACGAGCAGTACTTC
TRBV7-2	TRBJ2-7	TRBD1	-	CASSLARDRGPQYF	TGTGCCAGCAGCCTCGCACGGGACAGGGGGCCTCAGTACTTC
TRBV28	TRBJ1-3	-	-	CASSVQGNTIYF	TGTGCCAGCAGTGTACAGGGAAACACCATATATTTT
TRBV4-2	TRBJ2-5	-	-	CASSRNQGSGETQYF	TGTGCCAGCAGCCGGAACCAGGGGTCAGGAGAGACCCAGTACTTC
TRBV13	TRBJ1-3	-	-	CASSSTPVSGNTIYF	TGTGCCAGCAGCTCGACTCCGGTTTCTGGAAACACCATATATTTT
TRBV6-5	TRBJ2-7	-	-	CASSSPTSFGGYEQYF	TGTGCCAGCAGTTCCCCCACGAGTTTCGGCGGCTACGAGCAGTACTTC
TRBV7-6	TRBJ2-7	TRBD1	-	CASSLTGATYEQYF	TGTGCCAGCAGCTTGACAGGGGCGACCTACGAGCAGTACTTC
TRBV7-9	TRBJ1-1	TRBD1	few	CASSQGTAMNTEAFF	TGTGCCAGCAGCCAGGGGACAGCGATGAACACTGAAGCTTTCTTT
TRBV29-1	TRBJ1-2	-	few	CSVDPGQVTNYGYTF	TGCAGCGTCGACCCGGGACAAGTTACTAACTATGGCTACACCTTC
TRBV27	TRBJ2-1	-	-	CASSGGLTNNEQFF	TGTGCCAGCAGCGGGGGACTTACAAACAATGAGCAGTTCTTC
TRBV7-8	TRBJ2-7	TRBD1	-	CASSSDRLYEQYF	TGTGCCAGCAGCTCGGACAGGCTCTACGAGCAGTACTTC
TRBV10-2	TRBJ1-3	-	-	CASTKAESGNTIYF	TGCGCCAGCACCAAAGCGGAAAGTGGAAACACCATATATTTT
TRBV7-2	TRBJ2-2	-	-	CASSFSTGELFF	TGTGCCAGCAGCTTTAGTACCGGGGAGCTGTTTTTT
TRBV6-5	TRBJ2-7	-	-	CASSIAGYREQYF	TGTGCCAGCAGTATAGCAGGGTACCGCGAGCAGTACTTC
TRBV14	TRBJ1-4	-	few	CASSQEVRATNEKLFF	TGTGCCAGCAGCCAAGAAGTTAGAGCAACTAATGAAAAACTGTTTTTT
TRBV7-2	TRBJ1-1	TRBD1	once	CASSSGQGAFTEAFF	TGTGCCAGCAGCTCGGGACAGGGGGCGTTCACTGAAGCTTTCTTT
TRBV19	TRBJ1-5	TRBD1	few	CASTTTGPQPQHF	TGTGCCAGTACCACGACAGGGCCTCAGCCCCAGCATTTT
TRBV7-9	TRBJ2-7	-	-	CASSNTGIYEQYF	TGTGCCAGCAGCAATACAGGGATCTACGAGCAGTACTTC
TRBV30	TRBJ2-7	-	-	CAWKGGAYEQYF	TGTGCCTGGAAAGGGGGGGCCTACGAGCAGTACTTC
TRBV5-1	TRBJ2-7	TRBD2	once	CASSFRASGEQYF	TGCGCCAGCAGCTTTAGGGCTAGCGGCGAGCAGTACTTC
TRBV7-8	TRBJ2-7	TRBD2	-	CASSLELAVEGIYEQYF	TGTGCCAGCAGCTTAGAGCTAGCGGTGGAGGGAATCTACGAGCAGTACTTC
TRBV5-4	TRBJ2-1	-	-	CASSLRGFRSYNEQFF	TGTGCCAGCAGCTTGAGGGGGTTCCGCTCCTACAATGAGCAGTTCTTC